The clone carrying this T cell receptor beta chain was seen ten or more times. Its antigen is still unknown. This sample stems from a study of T cells in Graves' hyperthyroidism and ophthalmopathy. Study outcomes and limitations: Most clonotypes expanded in thyroid above 0.001 were likewise present in blood.

Amplified TCR beta CDR3 regions derived from RNA transcripts. TCR CDR3 regions were first amplified by RT-PCR with HTBI primers. MiXCR, applied by TCRdb to the multiplex PCR reads, yields one record per CDR3 protein. Seen here are hundreds of thousands of distinct CDR3 sequences, about 15% observed once, and the top ten hold about a tenth. The definition of stable Graves' hyperthyroidism was no ophthalmopathy progression within 18 months. The PBMCs studied were ones that came from roughly 9.1 ml fresh peripheral blood. The sample taken for sequencing was blood. This receptor was identified in a woman aged 18-29 years with Graves' hyperthyroidism.

The CDR3 here is CASSQVGSYNEQFF. In DNA form, the CDR3 reads TGTGCCAGCAGCCAAGTGGGTTCCTACAATGAGCAGTTCTTC. The gene calls are TRBV7-3 and TRBJ2-1; D ambiguous. The CDR3 is 14 residues long. Germline V lookup: CDR1 SGHTA, CDR2 FQGTGA. V lost 5 bases and J 1 base, leaving 9 bases between the germline ends.